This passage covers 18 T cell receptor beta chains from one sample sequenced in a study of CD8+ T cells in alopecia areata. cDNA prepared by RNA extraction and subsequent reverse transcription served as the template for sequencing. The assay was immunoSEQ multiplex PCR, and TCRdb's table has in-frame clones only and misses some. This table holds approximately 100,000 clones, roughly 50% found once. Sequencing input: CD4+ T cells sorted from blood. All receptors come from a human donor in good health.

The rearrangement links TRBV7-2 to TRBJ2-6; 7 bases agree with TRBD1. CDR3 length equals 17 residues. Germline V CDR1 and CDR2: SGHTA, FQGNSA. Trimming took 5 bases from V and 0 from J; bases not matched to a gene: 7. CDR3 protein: CASSPTGAGSGANVLTF. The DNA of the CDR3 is TGTGCCAGCAGCCCCACAGGGGCAGGCTCTGGGGCCAACGTCCTGACTTTC.

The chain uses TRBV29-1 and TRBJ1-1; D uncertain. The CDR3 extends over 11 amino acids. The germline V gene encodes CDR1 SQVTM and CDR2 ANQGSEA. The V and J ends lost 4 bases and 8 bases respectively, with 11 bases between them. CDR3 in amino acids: CSVVTEPEAFF. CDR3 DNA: TGCAGCGTTGTAACAGAGCCAGAAGCTTTCTTT.

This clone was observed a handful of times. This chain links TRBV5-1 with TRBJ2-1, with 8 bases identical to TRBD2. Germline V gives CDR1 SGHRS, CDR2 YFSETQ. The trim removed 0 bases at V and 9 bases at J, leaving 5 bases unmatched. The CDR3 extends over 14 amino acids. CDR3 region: CASSLVGGAGEQFF. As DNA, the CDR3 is TGCGCCAGCAGCTTGGTCGGGGGGGCCGGTGAGCAGTTCTTC.

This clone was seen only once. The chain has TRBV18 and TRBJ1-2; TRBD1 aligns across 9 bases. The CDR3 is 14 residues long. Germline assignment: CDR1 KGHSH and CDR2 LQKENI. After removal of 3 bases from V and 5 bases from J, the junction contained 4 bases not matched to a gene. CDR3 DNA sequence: TGTGCCAGCTCACCGACAGGGGGTCAATATGGCTACACCTTC. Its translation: CASSPTGGQYGYTF.

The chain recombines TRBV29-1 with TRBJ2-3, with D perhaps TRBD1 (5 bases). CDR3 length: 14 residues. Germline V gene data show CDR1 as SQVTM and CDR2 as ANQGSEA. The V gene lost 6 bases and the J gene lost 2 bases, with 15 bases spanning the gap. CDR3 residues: CSVARTPLTDTQYF. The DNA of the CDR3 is TGCAGCGTAGCAAGGACACCTCTCACAGATACGCAGTATTTT.

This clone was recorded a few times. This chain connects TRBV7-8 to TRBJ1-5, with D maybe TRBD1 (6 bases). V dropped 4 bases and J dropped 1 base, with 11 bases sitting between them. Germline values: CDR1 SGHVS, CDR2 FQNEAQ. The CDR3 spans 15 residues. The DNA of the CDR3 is TGTGCCAGCAGCTGGGGCAGGGGAAGCAATCAGCCCCAGCATTTT. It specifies CASSWGRGSNQPQHF.

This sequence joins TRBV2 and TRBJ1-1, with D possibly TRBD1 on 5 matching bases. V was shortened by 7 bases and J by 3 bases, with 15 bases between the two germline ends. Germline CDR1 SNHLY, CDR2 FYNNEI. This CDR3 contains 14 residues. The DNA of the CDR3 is TGTGCCAGCAATTGGGGGGGATGGTACACTGAAGCTTTCTTT. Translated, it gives CASNWGGWYTEAFF.

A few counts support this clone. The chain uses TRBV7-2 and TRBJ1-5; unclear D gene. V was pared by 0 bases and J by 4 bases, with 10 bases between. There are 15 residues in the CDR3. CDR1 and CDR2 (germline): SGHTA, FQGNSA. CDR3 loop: CASSLARSVNQPQHF. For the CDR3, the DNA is TGTGCCAGCAGCTTAGCGCGGTCAGTTAATCAGCCCCAGCATTTT.

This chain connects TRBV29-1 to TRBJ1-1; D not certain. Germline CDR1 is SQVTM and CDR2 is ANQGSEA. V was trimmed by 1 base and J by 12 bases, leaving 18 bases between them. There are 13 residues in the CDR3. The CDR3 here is CSVEARLVRYPFF. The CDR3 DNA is TGCAGCGTTGAAGCGAGACTCGTAAGGTATCCTTTCTTT.

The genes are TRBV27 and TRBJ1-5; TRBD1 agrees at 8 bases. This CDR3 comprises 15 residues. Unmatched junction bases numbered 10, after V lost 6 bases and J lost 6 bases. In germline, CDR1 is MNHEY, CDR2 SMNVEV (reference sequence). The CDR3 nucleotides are TGTGCCAGCAGCCCTAGGACAGGGTTCTCTCAGCCCCAGCATTTT. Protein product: CASSPRTGFSQPQHF.

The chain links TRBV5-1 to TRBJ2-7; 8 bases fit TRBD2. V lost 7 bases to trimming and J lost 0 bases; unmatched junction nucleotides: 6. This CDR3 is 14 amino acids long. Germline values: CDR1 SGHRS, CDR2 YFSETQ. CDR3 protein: CASASGGHSYEQYF. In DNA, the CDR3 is TGCGCCAGCGCCTCGGGAGGGCACTCCTACGAGCAGTACTTC.

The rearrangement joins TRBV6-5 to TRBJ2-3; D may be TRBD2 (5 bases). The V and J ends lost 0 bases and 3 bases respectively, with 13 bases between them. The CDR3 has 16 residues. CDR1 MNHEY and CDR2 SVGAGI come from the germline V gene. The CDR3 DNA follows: TGTGCCAGCAGTTACTCTGGTGCGGGTCAAACAGATACGCAGTATTTT. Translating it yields CASSYSGAGQTDTQYF.

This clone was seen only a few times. The CDR3: CASSNRQGIGVEAFF. The CDR3 DNA reads TGTGCCAGCAGCAACCGACAGGGTATAGGTGTGGAAGCTTTCTTT. The V and J genes are TRBV7-8 and TRBJ1-1; 7 nucleotides agree with TRBD1. This CDR3 is built from 15 residues. Germline CDR1 reads SGHVS; CDR2 reads FQNEAQ. V lost 5 bases to trimming and J lost 8 bases; unmatched junction nucleotides: 14.

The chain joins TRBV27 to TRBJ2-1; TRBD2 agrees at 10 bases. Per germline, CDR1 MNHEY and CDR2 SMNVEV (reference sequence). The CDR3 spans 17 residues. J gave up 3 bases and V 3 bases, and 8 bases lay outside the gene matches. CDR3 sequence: CASSFERGGTLYNEQFF. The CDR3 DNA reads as TGTGCCAGCAGTTTTGAGCGGGGGGGCACCCTCTACAATGAGCAGTTCTTC.

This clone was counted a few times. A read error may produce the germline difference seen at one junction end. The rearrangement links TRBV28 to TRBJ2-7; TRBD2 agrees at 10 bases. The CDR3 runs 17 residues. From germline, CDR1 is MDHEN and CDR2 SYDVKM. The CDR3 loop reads CASSLWPSGGLAYGQYF. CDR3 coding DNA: TGTGCCAGCAGTTTATGGCCTAGCGGGGGCCTGGCTTACGGGCAGTACTTC. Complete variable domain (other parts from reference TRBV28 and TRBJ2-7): DVKVTQSSRYLVKRTGEKVFLECVQDMDHENMFWYRQDPGLGLRLIYFSYDVKMKEKGDIPEGYSVSREKKERFSLILESASTNQTSMYLCASSLWPSGGLAYGQYFGPGTRLTVT.

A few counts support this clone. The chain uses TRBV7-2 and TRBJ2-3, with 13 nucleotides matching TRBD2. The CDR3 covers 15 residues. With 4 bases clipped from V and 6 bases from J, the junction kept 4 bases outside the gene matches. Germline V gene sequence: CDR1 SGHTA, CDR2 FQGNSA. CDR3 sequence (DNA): TGTGCCAGCAGCTCGGGACTAGCGGGGTTTGATACGCAGTATTTT. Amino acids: CASSSGLAGFDTQYF.

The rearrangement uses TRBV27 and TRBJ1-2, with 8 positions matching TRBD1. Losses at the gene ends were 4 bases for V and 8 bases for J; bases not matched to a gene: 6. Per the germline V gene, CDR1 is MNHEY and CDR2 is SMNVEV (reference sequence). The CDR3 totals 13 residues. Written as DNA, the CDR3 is TGTGCCAGCAGTTCCGGACAGGGCCGGGGCTACACCTTC. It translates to CASSSGQGRGYTF.

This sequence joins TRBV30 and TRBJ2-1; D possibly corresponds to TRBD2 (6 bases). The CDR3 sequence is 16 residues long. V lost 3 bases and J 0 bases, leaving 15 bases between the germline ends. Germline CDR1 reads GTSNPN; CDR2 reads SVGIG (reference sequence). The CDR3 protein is CAWSHSPGSSYNEQFF. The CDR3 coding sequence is TGTGCCTGGAGCCATTCCCCCGGGAGCTCCTACAATGAGCAGTTCTTC.